Listed here are 3 T cell receptor beta chains from one sample, sequenced in a study of human T cells and chemical hapten exposure. One entry per CDR3 protein, called by TCRdb with MiXCR from the RACE reads. This repertoire shows some 88,000 distinct CDR3 sequences, 11% found once; its top ten account for more than 2%. Time point defined: patch test 2, 6 weeks after DPC sensitization. Sample treatment: therapeutic diphenylcyclopropenone sensitization with weekly scalp DPC. The sample in question was whole blood, obtained in connection with sensitization to the hapten diphenylcyclopropenone (DPC). These TCRs come from a man between 35 and 55 years old with alopecia areata. Some clones in this sample may be carry-over from other donors' samples.

The chain joins TRBV3-1 to TRBJ1-5; perhaps TRBD1 as D (6 bases). Germline values: CDR1 LGHDT, CDR2 YNNKEL (reference sequence). Trimming cost V 0 bases and J 5 bases, with 11 bases left between them. The CDR3 is 15 residues long. The CDR3 region is CASSQDRGTHQPQHF. CDR3 sequence (DNA): TGTGCCAGCAGCCAAGATCGGGGGACACATCAGCCCCAGCATTTT.

This chain's CDR3 is CASDWANTDTQYF. Written as DNA, the CDR3 is TGTGCCAGCGATTGGGCCAACACAGATACGCAGTATTTT. This chain joins TRBV6-2 or TRBV6-3 and TRBJ2-3; D is ambiguous. Germline V gene lookup returns CDR1 MNHEY and CDR2 SVGEGT. With 8 bases removed from V and 2 bases from J, the gap between germline ends came to 11 bases. The CDR3 is made up of 13 amino acids.

Note on this clonotype: One end of the junction fails to match germline, which may point to a read error. The chain has TRBV6-6 and TRBJ2-1; 10 bases are a match to TRBD2. The CDR3 totals 13 residues. The germline CDR1 and CDR2 sequences are MNHNY and SVGAGI (reference sequence). CDR3 residues: CGSGRATYNEQFF. CDR3 bases: TGTGGCAGCGGGAGGGCCACCTACAATGAGCAGTTCTTC.